A selection of T cell receptor beta chains follows, all from one sample in a study of breast tumors, draining lymph nodes, adjacent tissues. TCRdb fed the multiplex PCR reads into MiXCR, producing one record per CDR3 protein. This table has over 200,000 distinct CDR3 sequences, less than 45% appearing once. Sequenced: axillary lymph node tissue. The source is a female donor with breast cancer. Some clones in this sample may be carry-over from other donors' samples. The CDR3 runs from the conserved cysteine through the conserved F or W. The D gene is left open where the match is weak. Size values are once, few and many counts, or a class for expanded clones, and some rows have none.

v_gene	abundance	j_gene	d_gene	CDR3nt	CDR3aa
TRBV7-2	many	TRBJ1-5	.	TGTGCCAGCAGCTGGAAGGTCCGTTGGCCCCAGCATTTT	CASSWKVRWPQHF
TRBV5-1	.	TRBJ2-5	TRBD1	TGCGCCAGCAGCTTGACAGGACAGGGGACCCAAGAGACCCAGTACTTC	CASSLTGQGTQETQYF
TRBV4-2	.	TRBJ2-4	.	TGTGCCAGCAGCCAAGCCGGGAGAGAGGCCAAAAACATTCAGTACTTC	CASSQAGREAKNIQYF
TRBV11-3	.	TRBJ2-2	.	TGTGCCAGCAGCTTAGATGGAGTGACCACCGGGGAGCTGTTTTTT	CASSLDGVTTGELFF
TRBV20-1	many	TRBJ2-3	TRBD1	TGCAGTGCTAGAGATCGGGACAGGGTGATGATAGATACGCAGTATTTT	CSARDRDRVMIDTQYF
TRBV11-1	.	TRBJ1-2	.	TGTGCCAGCAGCTTAGTTCTGCGGGAGGAGGGTGACTATGGCTACACCTTC	CASSLVLREEGDYGYTF
TRBV19	many	TRBJ1-2	.	TGTGCCAGTAGTATCGGTTCAATCTATGGCTACACCTTC	CASSIGSIYGYTF
TRBV9	.	TRBJ2-5	.	TGTGCCAGCCCCCGAGGGGTCGAGACCCAGTACTTC	CASPRGVETQYF
TRBV28	.	TRBJ2-3	TRBD2	TGTGCCAGCAGCCGCGGGGGTCAGGGCACAGATACGCAGTATTTT	CASSRGGQGTDTQYF
TRBV9	many	TRBJ2-5	TRBD2	TGTGCCAGCAGCCCAGGGACTAGCGGGGTTTCTGAGACCCAGTACTTC	CASSPGTSGVSETQYF
TRBV2	.	TRBJ2-5	TRBD2	TGTGCCAGCAGGGGGACTAGCGGCGGGGAGACCCAGTACTTC	CASRGTSGGETQYF
TRBV24-1	.	TRBJ2-1	.	TGTGCCACCAGTGCTAGAGAGTCCTTCTTGAATGAGCAGTTCTTC	CATSARESFLNEQFF
TRBV20-1	many	TRBJ1-2	.	TGCAGTGCTAGCGCAGGCGTTAATGGCTACACCTTC	CSASAGVNGYTF
TRBV29-1	.	TRBJ1-2	.	TGCAGCTTAGCGGAAGAGTGGAATGGCTACACCTTC	CSLAEEWNGYTF
TRBV20-1	.	TRBJ1-4	.	TGCAGTGCTAGACTACAGGGAAGTAATGAAAAACTGTTTTTT	CSARLQGSNEKLFF
TRBV7-2	.	TRBJ2-5	.	TGTGCCAACAGCTCGAAGGACAGACTCCAAGAGACCCAGTACTTC	CANSSKDRLQETQYF
TRBV19	many	TRBJ2-1	.	TGTGCCAGTAGTATGAGCGAGTCCAGCTCCTACAATGAGCAGTTCTTC	CASSMSESSSYNEQFF
TRBV10-3	.	TRBJ1-2	.	TGTGCCATCAGTGAGTCGGTATGGGACTATGGCTACACCTTC	CAISESVWDYGYTF
TRBV2	many	TRBJ2-1	TRBD2	TGTGCCAGCAGTGTTGGACTAGCGATGGGTGAGCAGTTCTTC	CASSVGLAMGEQFF
TRBV7-8	many	TRBJ2-3	.	TGTGCCAGCAGCCCACGGGTGGGGGGGGCTGTGGATACGCAGTATTTT	CASSPRVGGAVDTQYF
TRBV24-1	many	TRBJ2-2	.	TGTGCCACCAGTGACCCCGGACGGGGTTTGACCGGGGAGCTGTTTTTT	CATSDPGRGLTGELFF
TRBV6-5	.	TRBJ2-5	TRBD2	TGTGCCAGCAGCCCACTTAGCGGGGGCACCCAAGAGACCCAGTACTTC	CASSPLSGGTQETQYF
TRBV5-1	.	TRBJ2-5	.	TGCGCCAGCAGCTTGGACGGGGAAGAGACCCAGTACTTC	CASSLDGEETQYF
TRBV18	many	TRBJ1-4	.	TGTGCCAGCTCACCACGGACGGATGAAAAACTGTTTTTT	CASSPRTDEKLFF
TRBV3-1	many	TRBJ2-5	TRBD1	TGTGCCAGCAGCCGCAGACAGGGGGCATCGGAGACCCAGTACTTC	CASSRRQGASETQYF
TRBV9	.	TRBJ1-2	.	TGTGCTAGATATGCACAGGCGGATGGCTACACCTTC	CARYAQADGYTF
TRBV7-2	many	TRBJ2-1	TRBD2	TGTGCCAGCAGCCCATTTCGGGGGGACTACAATGAGCAGTTCTTC	CASSPFRGDYNEQFF
TRBV10-2	.	TRBJ2-5	.	TGCGCCAGCAGGAACGGAGGAGGGCAAGAGACCCAGTACTTC	CASRNGGGQETQYF
TRBV10-3	.	TRBJ1-2	.	TGTGCCATCAGTGAAGGCGCTAACTATGGCTACACCTTC	CAISEGANYGYTF